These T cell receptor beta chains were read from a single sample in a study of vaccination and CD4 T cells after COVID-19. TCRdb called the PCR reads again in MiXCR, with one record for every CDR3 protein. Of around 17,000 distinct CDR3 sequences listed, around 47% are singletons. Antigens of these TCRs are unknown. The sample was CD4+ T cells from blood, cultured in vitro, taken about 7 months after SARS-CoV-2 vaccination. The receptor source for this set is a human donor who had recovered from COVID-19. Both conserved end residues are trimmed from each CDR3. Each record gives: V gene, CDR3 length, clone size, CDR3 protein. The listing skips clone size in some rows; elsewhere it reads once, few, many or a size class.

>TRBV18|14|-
ASSPPGGAAAYGYT
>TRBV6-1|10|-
ASRSMNTEAF
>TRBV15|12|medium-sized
ATSRGQGGETQY
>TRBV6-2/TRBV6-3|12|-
ASRPGRSNTEAF
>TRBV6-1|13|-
ASRRDRGGNYGYT
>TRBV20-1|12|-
SARANDRPGELF
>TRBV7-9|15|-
ASSLGTSGQYQETQY
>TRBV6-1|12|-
ASSPRGWNSSLH
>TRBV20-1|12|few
SVRSGGNPDTQY
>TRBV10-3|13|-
AISDQGQMNTEAF
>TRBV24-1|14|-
ATSAGGRRAKNIQY
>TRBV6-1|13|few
ASRERDRGYYGYT
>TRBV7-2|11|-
ASSLGRWQPQH
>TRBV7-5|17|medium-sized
ISVPEAPTPRGTEETQY
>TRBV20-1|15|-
SARDSRRDDLYNEQF
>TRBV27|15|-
ASSLTGGGLSSYEQY
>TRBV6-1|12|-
ASSERDGYNEQF
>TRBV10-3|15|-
AISGHSSGAGTDTQY